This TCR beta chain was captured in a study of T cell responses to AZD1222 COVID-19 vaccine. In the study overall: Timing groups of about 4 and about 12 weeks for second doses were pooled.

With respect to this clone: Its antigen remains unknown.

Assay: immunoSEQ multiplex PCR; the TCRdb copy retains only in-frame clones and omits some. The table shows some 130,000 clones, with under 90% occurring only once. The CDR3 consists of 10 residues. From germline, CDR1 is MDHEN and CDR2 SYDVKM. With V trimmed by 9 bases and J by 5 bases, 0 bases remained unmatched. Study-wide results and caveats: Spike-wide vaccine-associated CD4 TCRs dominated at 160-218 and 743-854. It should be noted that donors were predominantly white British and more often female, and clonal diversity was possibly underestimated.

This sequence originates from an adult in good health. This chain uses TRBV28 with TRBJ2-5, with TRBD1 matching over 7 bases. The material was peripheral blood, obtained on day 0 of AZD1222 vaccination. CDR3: CARQGETQYF. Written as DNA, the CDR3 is TGTGCCAGACAGGGGGAGACCCAGTACTTC.